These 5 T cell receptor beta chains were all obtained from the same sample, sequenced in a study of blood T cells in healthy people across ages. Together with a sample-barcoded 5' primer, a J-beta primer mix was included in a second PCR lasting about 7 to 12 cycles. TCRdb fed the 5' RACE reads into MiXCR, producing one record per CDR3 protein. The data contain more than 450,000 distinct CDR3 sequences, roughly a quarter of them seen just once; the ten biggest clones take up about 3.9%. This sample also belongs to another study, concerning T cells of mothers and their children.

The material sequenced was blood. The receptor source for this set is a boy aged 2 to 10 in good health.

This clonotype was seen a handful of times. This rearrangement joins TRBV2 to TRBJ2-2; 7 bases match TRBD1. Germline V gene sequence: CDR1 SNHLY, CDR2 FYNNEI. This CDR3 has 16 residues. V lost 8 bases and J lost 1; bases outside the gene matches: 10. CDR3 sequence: CASESGQRLNTGELFF. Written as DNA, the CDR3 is TGTGCCAGCGAATCGGGACAGAGACTGAACACCGGGGAGCTGTTTTTT.

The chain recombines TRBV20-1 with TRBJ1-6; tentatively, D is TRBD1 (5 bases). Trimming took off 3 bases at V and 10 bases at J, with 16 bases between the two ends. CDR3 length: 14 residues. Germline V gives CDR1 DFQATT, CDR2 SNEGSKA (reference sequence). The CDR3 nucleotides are TGCAGTGCTAGCGAGGGGTCCGAGGCCTCACCCCTCCACTTT. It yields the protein CSASEGSEASPLHF.

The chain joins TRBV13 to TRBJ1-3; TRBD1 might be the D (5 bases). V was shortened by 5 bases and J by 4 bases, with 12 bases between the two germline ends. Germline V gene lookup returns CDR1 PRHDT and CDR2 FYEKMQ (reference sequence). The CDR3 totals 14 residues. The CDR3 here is CASSTWGLGNTIYF. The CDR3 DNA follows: TGTGCCAGCAGCACCTGGGGACTGGGAAACACCATATATTTT.

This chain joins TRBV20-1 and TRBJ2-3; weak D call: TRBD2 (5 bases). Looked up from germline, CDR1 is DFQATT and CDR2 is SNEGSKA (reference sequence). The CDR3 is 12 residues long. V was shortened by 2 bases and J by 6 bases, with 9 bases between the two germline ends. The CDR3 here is CSARPGRDTQYF. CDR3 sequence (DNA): TGCAGTGCTAGACCGGGAAGGGATACGCAGTATTTT.

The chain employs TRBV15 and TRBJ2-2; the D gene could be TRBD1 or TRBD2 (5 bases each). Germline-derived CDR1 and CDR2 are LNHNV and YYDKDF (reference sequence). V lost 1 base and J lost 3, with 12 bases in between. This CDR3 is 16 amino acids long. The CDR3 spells CATSRVMGTHTGELFF. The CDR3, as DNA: TGTGCCACCAGCAGAGTCATGGGGACCCACACCGGGGAGCTGTTTTTT.